These 20 T cell receptor beta chains were all obtained from the same sample, sequenced in a study of T cells in Graves' hyperthyroidism and ophthalmopathy. Amplification of TCR beta CDR3 regions used RNA as the template. The HTBI primer set drove a first-round RT-PCR of the TCR CDR3. MiXCR, applied by TCRdb to the multiplex PCR reads, yields one record per CDR3 protein. This table has about 640,000 distinct CDR3 sequences, 45% appearing once. Material: peripheral blood or thyroid tissue (not recorded which). The source is an adult man with Graves' disease, either hyperthyroidism or ophthalmopathy (not recorded which).

The V and J genes are TRBV2 and TRBJ1-1; D gene uncertain. The CDR3 has 13 residues. Germline CDR1 is SNHLY and CDR2 is FYNNEI. The germline V and J ends were trimmed by 7 bases and 2 bases, with 11 bases remaining between them. Written as DNA, the CDR3 is TGTGCCAGCATAAGGCAGGAAAACACTGAAGCTTTCTTT. It is translated as CASIRQENTEAFF.

This clonotype was recorded at least ten times. The chain couples TRBV29-1 to TRBJ1-1; TRBD1 might be the D (6 bases). V was trimmed by 6 bases and J by 1 base, leaving 6 bases between them. Per germline, CDR1 SQVTM and CDR2 ANQGSEA. CDR3 length: 11 residues. CDR3 coding DNA: TGCAGCGTACAGGGGAACACTGAAGCTTTCTTT. Protein sequence: CSVQGNTEAFF.

J is TRBJ1-2 and V is TRBV29-1; 12 positions agree with TRBD1. In germline, CDR1 is SQVTM, CDR2 ANQGSEA. V gave up 4 bases and J gave up 1 base; unmatched junction bases: 4. The CDR3 spans 15 residues. CDR3 protein: CSVAGQGAVNYGYTF. As DNA, the CDR3 is TGCAGCGTTGCGGGACAGGGGGCCGTTAACTATGGCTACACCTTC.

V and J are TRBV25-1 and TRBJ1-2, with D unclear. Germline CDR1 MGHDK, CDR2 SYGVNS. V was clipped by 4 bases and J by 5 bases, with 23 bases between them. This CDR3 spans 17 amino acids. The CDR3 DNA reads TGTGCCAGCAGTGCTAGAGCTCTAGACCCCGGTCGATATGGCTACACCTTC. This sequence encodes CASSARALDPGRYGYTF.

Points on this clonotype: Germline and junction disagree at one end, which may indicate a read error. The chain is built from TRBV24-1 and TRBJ2-6; D tentatively reads TRBD1 or TRBD2 (5 bases each). Germline V gene lookup returns CDR1 KGHDR and CDR2 SFDVKD. The CDR3 has 14 residues. The CDR3 region is CATSDGTGANALTF. The CDR3 DNA follows: TGTGCCACCAGTGATGGGACCGGGGCCAACGCCCTGACTTTC.

This clonotype was seen at least ten times. V and J are TRBV24-1 and TRBJ2-6, with D unclear. Trimming removed 3 bases at V and 0 bases at J, with 5 bases between. This CDR3 comprises 15 residues. The germline V gene has CDR1 KGHDR and CDR2 SFDVKD. CDR3 protein: CATSDPSSGANVLTF. DNA of the CDR3: TGTGCCACCAGTGATCCGAGCTCTGGGGCCAACGTCCTGACTTTC.

The gene calls are TRBV6-5 and TRBJ1-1; perhaps TRBD1 as D (5 bases). Germline V gene data show CDR1 as MNHEY and CDR2 as SVGAGI. There are 13 residues in the CDR3. The V gene lost 5 bases and the J gene lost 5 bases, with 12 bases spanning the gap. Here the CDR3 reads CASSEQDTTEAFF. CDR3 coding DNA: TGTGCCAGCAGTGAACAGGACACGACTGAAGCTTTCTTT.

This chain joins TRBV9 and TRBJ1-6; D may be TRBD1 (6 bases). CDR3 length: 16 residues. Looked up from germline, CDR1 is SGDLS and CDR2 is YYNGEE. V was shortened by 5 bases and J by 13 bases, with 25 bases between the two germline ends. The CDR3 protein is CASSYPQGPVALPLHF. CDR3 in DNA: TGTGCCAGCAGTTACCCCCAGGGGCCCGTTGCTTTGCCCCTCCACTTT.

This clonotype has ten or more counts. V is TRBV29-1 and J is TRBJ1-4; 9 nucleotides match TRBD1. The CDR3 consists of 14 residues. V lost 2 bases, J lost 8 bases, and 6 bases stayed unmatched. Germline loops: CDR1 SQVTM, CDR2 ANQGSEA. The CDR3 is CSVEMGQGREKLFF. CDR3 DNA: TGCAGCGTTGAAATGGGACAGGGACGCGAAAAACTGTTTTTT.

V gene TRBV2 combines with J gene TRBJ2-2; a weak D match, TRBD2 (7 bases). There are 18 residues in the CDR3. Looked up from germline, CDR1 is SNHLY and CDR2 is FYNNEI. Between the trimmed V and J ends, which lost 1 base and 1 base, there was a span of 16 bases. CDR3 in amino acids: CASSEVGPRGGNTGELFF. DNA for the CDR3: TGTGCCAGCAGTGAAGTGGGGCCTAGGGGGGGGAACACCGGGGAGCTGTTTTTT.

The table lists this clonotype with a count of one. The V and J genes are TRBV7-9 and TRBJ1-2; D may be TRBD1 (6 bases). Germline CDR1 SEHNR, CDR2 FQNEAQ (reference sequence). Trimming removed 1 base from V and 8 bases from J, with 17 bases in between. The CDR3 runs to 15 residues. Here the CDR3 reads CASSLDNTGMGGYTF. DNA of the CDR3: TGTGCCAGCAGCTTAGACAATACAGGGATGGGAGGCTACACCTTC.

This clonotype was observed many times. This chain uses TRBV29-1 with TRBJ1-2, with D possibly matching TRBD1 (6 bases). CDR3 length equals 14 residues. Trimming stripped 6 bases from V and 7 bases from J, with 21 bases between. CDR1 is SQVTM, CDR2 ANQGSEA, per germline. The CDR3 coding sequence is TGCAGCGTAACTACGGGAACAGGGCAGGTTGGCTACACCTTC. Protein product: CSVTTGTGQVGYTF.

This clonotype was seen repeatedly, ten times or more. The genes are TRBV24-1 and TRBJ2-7; possibly TRBD1 or TRBD2 for D (5 bases each). The CDR3 totals 12 residues. V dropped 7 bases and J dropped 3 bases, with 9 bases sitting between them. Germline V gene lookup returns CDR1 KGHDR and CDR2 SFDVKD. CDR3 DNA sequence: TGTGCCACCAGGGGGGATGGCTACGAGCAGTACTTC. Protein: CATRGDGYEQYF.

The J gene is TRBJ1-2, the V gene TRBV10-3; 9 bases agree with TRBD1. J was trimmed by 4 bases and V by 10 bases; bases with no gene match: 19. Germline CDR1 is ENHRY and CDR2 is SYGVKD. This CDR3 region has 17 residues. The CDR3 is CASNLGRTGAVGYGYTF. The CDR3 bases are TGTGCCAGCAACCTAGGTAGGACAGGGGCTGTCGGCTATGGCTACACCTTC.

CDR3 residues: CASTRRGRLNQPQHF. CDR3 nucleotide sequence: TGTGCCAGCACCAGAAGGGGCAGGCTCAATCAGCCCCAGCATTTT. The chain uses TRBV24-1 and TRBJ1-5; weak D call: TRBD1 (5 bases). Germline values: CDR1 KGHDR, CDR2 SFDVKD. This CDR3 region has 15 residues. Trimming removed 11 bases from V and 3 bases from J, with 19 bases in between.

J is TRBJ2-7 and V is TRBV20-1; 7 bases map to TRBD2. The V gene's germline CDR1 is DFQATT and CDR2 SNEGSKA (reference sequence). The CDR3 loop spans 14 amino acids. V shed 3 bases and J 0 bases; nucleotides not matched to a gene: 5. CDR3 DNA sequence: TGCAGTGCTAGCGGGAGGACGAGCTCCTACGAGCAGTACTTC. As protein: CSASGRTSSYEQYF.

This clonotype was picked up one time. V is TRBV11-1 and J is TRBJ1-5; 10 bases fit TRBD1. Germline CDR1 is SGHAT and CDR2 is FQDESV (reference sequence). This CDR3 comprises 15 residues. V lost 5 bases, J lost 4 bases, and 5 bases stayed unmatched. The CDR3 sequence: CASSRQGARNQPQHF. As DNA, the CDR3 is TGTGCCAGCAGCCGACAGGGGGCCAGGAATCAGCCCCAGCATTTT.

This clonotype has just a few counts. The chain is built from TRBV10-3 and TRBJ1-1, with D perhaps TRBD1 (5 bases). V gave up 6 bases and J gave up 5 bases, with 7 bases separating them. This CDR3 has 11 residues. Germline CDR1 is ENHRY and CDR2 is SYGVKD. The CDR3 is CAIRSGTEAFF. In DNA form, the CDR3 reads TGTGCCATCAGATCAGGGACTGAAGCTTTCTTT.

This clonotype has only a few counts. This may come from a read error, since a much larger clone is one base off. The J gene is TRBJ1-2, the V gene TRBV10-3, with a tentative D call TRBD1 (5 bases). The CDR3 consists of 13 residues. The germline V and J ends were trimmed by 3 bases and 8 bases, with 13 bases remaining between them. Germline V gene sequence: CDR1 ENHRY, CDR2 SYGVKD. CDR3 in DNA: TGTGCCATCAGTGAATCCCAGGGAAGGGGCTACACCTTC. Amino acid sequence: CAISESQGRGYTF.

As regards this clonotype: A much larger clone sits a single nucleotide away, making a read error possible. This sequence joins TRBV7-9 and TRBJ2-2, with TRBD1 matching 10 bases. Trimming took 5 bases from V and 6 from J; bases not matched to a gene: 9. Germline V gene sequence: CDR1 SEHNR, CDR2 FQNEAQ (reference sequence). The CDR3 extends over 16 amino acids. The CDR3 reads CASSTGTGAGSGELFF. CDR3 in DNA: TGTGCCAGCAGCACAGGGACAGGGGCGGGATCCGGGGAGCTGTTTTTT.